This paragraph reports one TCR beta chain. This sample stems from a study of blood T cell repertoires in COVID-19. The CDR3 is 14 amino acids. V was trimmed by 5 bases and J by 0 bases, leaving 8 bases between them. Germline CDR1 reads MNHEY; CDR2 reads SVGEGT. Participant age was about 18 to 89 years, and participants resided in roughly 24 US areas. Participants' own reports of clinical history determined their cohort assignment. The assay was immunoSEQ multiplex PCR, and TCRdb's table has in-frame clones only and misses some. This sample yields about 140,000 clones, of which roughly 80% are seen a single time; under 5.5% belongs to the top ten.

J is TRBJ1-5 and V is TRBV6-2 or TRBV6-3; D may be TRBD1 (5 bases). This TCR derives from a man aged 40-49 years with acute COVID-19. The sequenced sample was PBMCs or T cells enriched from blood (not recorded which). The CDR3 sequence is CASSPGDSNQPQHF. CDR3 in DNA: TGTGCCAGCAGTCCGGGGGATAGCAATCAGCCCCAGCATTTT.